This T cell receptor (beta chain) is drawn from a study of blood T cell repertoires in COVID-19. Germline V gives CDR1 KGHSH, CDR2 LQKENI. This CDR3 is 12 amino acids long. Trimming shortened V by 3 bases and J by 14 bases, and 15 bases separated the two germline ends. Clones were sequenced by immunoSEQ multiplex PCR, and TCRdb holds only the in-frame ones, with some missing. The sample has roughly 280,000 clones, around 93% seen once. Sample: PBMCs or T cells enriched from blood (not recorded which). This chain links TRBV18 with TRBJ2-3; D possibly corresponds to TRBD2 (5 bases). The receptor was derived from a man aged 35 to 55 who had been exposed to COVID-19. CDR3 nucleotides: TGTGCCAGCTCACCGAGTCTAGCAATTCTGTATTTT. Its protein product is CASSPSLAILYF.